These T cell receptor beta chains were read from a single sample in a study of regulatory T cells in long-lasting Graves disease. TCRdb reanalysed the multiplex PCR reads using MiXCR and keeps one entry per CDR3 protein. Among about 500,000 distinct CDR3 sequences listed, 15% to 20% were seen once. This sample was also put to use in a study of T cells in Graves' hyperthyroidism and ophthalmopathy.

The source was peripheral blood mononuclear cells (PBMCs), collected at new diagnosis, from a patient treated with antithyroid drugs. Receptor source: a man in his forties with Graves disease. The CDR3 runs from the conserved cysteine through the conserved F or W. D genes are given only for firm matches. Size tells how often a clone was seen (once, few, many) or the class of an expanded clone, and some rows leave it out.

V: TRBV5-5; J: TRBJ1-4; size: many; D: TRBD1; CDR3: CASSPSGTVNEKLFF; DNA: TGTGCCAGCAGCCCGTCCGGGACAGTAAATGAAAAACTGTTTTTT
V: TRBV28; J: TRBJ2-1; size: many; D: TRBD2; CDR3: CASSYGLAGGSLIF; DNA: TGTGCCAGCAGCTATGGACTAGCGGGAGGATCATTGATCTTC
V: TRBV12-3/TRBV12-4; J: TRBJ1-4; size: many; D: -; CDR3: CASSPVVGRVNEKLFF; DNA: TGTGCCAGCAGTCCGGTTGTAGGGCGAGTTAATGAAAAACTGTTTTTT
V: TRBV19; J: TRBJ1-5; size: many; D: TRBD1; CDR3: CASSPGTGFQPQHF; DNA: TGTGCCAGCAGCCCCGGGACAGGGTTTCAGCCCCAGCATTTT
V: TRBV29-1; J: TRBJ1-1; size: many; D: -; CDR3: CSVEGGIGTEAFF; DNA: TGCAGCGTCGAGGGGGGGATAGGCACTGAAGCTTTCTTT
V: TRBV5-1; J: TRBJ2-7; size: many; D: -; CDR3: CASSLRSASSYEQYF; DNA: TGCGCCAGCAGCTTAAGATCCGCTTCGAGCTACGAGCAGTACTTC
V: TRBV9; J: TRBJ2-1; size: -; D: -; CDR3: CASSVVAGDYNEQFF; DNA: TGTGCCAGCAGCGTAGTTGCGGGCGATTACAATGAGCAGTTCTTC
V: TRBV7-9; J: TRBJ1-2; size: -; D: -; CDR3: CASSRTEYRGYTF; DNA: TGTGCCAGCAGTCGGACGGAGTATCGTGGCTACACCTTC
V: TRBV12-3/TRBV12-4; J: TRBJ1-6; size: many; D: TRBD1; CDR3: CASSGDRASPLHF; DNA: TGTGCCAGCAGCGGAGACAGGGCTTCACCCCTCCACTTT
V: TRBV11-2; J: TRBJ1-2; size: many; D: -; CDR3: CASSGTFGRNYGYTF; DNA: TGTGCCAGCAGCGGGACCTTCGGGCGAAACTATGGCTACACCTTC
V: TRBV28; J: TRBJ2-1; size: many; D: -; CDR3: CASTVSLGHEQFF; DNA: TGTGCCAGCACCGTTTCGCTGGGGCATGAGCAGTTCTTC
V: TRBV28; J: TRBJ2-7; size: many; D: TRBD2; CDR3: CASSFGTSGFPYEQYF; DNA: TGTGCCAGCAGTTTCGGGACTAGCGGCTTTCCCTACGAGCAGTACTTC
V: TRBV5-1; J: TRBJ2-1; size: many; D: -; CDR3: CASSSLGGSSYNEQFF; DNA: TGCGCCAGCAGCTCCCTGGGAGGAAGCTCCTACAATGAGCAGTTCTTC
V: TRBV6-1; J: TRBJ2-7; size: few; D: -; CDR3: CASKGGGFGGQYF; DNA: TGTGCCAGCAAGGGCGGCGGGTTTGGAGGGCAGTACTTC
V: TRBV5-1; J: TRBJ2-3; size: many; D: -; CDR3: CASSSGQLRTDTQYF; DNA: TGCGCCAGCAGCTCCGGACAGTTAAGGACAGATACGCAGTATTTT
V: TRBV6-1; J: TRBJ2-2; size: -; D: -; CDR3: CASSLFSPGELFF; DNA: TGTGCCAGCAGCCTCTTTTCTCCTGGGGAGCTGTTTTTT
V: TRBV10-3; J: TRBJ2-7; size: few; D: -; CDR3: CAISAQKEVISYEQYF; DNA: TGTGCCATCAGTGCTCAGAAGGAGGTGATTAGTTACGAGCAGTACTTC
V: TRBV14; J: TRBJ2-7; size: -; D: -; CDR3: CASSQDGKSYEQYF; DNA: TGTGCCAGCAGCCAAGACGGGAAATCCTACGAGCAGTACTTC
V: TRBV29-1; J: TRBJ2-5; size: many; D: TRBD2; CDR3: CSVSGLAGPETQYF; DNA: TGCAGCGTTTCGGGACTAGCGGGGCCAGAGACCCAGTACTTC
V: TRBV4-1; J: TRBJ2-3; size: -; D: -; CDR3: CASSQVTGVPSDTQYF; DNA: TGCGCCAGCAGCCAAGTAACCGGGGTACCATCCGATACGCAGTATTTT
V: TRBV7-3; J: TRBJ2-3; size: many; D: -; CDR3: CASSATSSDTQYF; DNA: TGTGCCAGCAGCGCGACTAGTTCAGATACGCAGTATTTT
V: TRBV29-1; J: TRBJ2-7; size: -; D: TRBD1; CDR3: CSAEGVQGAYEQYF; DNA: TGCAGCGCTGAGGGGGTACAGGGGGCCTACGAGCAGTACTTC
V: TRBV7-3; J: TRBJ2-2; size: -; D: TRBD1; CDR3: CASSTRQGANTGELFF; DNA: TGTGCCAGCAGCACCCGACAGGGGGCCAACACCGGGGAGCTGTTTTTT
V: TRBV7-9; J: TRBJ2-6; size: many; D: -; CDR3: CASSLAVPGANVLTF; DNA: TGTGCCAGCAGCTTAGCAGTCCCTGGGGCCAACGTCCTGACTTTC
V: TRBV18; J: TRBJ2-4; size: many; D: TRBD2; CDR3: CASSPGGTGNIQYF; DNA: TGTGCCAGCTCACCGGGGGGGACTGGGAACATTCAGTACTTC